What follows are 9 T cell receptor beta chains derived from one specimen sequenced in a study of OX40 agonist ivuxolimab in advanced cancers. Here immunoSEQ multiplex PCR was the method, and the copy in TCRdb shows in-frame clones only, minus some. The table lists 100,000 or so clones, approximately 87% of them singletons. The specimen comprised CD4+ or CD8+ T cells sorted from blood, sampled in a trial of the OX40 agonist ivuxolimab. The receptors derive from an adult with an advanced solid tumor such as melanoma, head and neck, liver or kidney cancer.

This sequence joins TRBV6-6 and TRBJ1-6; possibly TRBD1 for D (5 bases). The germline V gene has CDR1 MNHNY and CDR2 SVGAGI (reference sequence). The ends were cut back, 2 bases at V and 10 bases at J, with 9 bases in the middle. The CDR3 is 13 residues long. DNA of the CDR3: TGTGCCAGCAGTTACGATCGGGGCTCACCCCTCCACTTT. Residues: CASSYDRGSPLHF.

This chain links TRBV4-1 with TRBJ2-4, with D possibly being TRBD1 (5 bases). The V end was cut by 1 base, the J end by 7 bases, with 20 bases between. Germline V gene sequence: CDR1 MGHRA, CDR2 YSYEKL. The CDR3 totals 17 residues. The CDR3 bases are TGCGCCAGCAGCCAAGTTGCAGGGTCCGGGTACCAGAACATTCAGTACTTC. Protein: CASSQVAGSGYQNIQYF.

CDR3 region: CASSSADSNEQFF. For the CDR3, the DNA is TGTGCCAGCAGCTCGGCGGACAGTAATGAGCAGTTCTTC. The V gene is TRBV5-4, the J gene TRBJ2-1, with D possibly TRBD1 on 6 matching bases. The V gene lost 3 bases and the J gene lost 7 bases, with 11 bases spanning the gap. CDR3 size: 13 residues. Germline values: CDR1 SGHNT, CDR2 YYREEE (reference sequence).

This clone was seen once. V usage is TRBV29-1 and J usage is TRBJ2-1; the D is unclear. With 4 bases removed from V and 0 bases from J, the gap between germline ends came to 16 bases. CDR3 size: 16 residues. CDR1 and CDR2 from the germline V gene are SQVTM and ANQGSEA. The chain's CDR3 is CSVVLGWSTSYNEQFF. CDR3 in DNA: TGCAGCGTTGTTTTAGGGTGGAGTACCTCCTACAATGAGCAGTTCTTC.

The CDR3 DNA follows: TGTGCCAGCAGCCGGCCGGGACAGGGGTCCTACAATGAGCAGTTCTTC. It is translated as CASSRPGQGSYNEQFF. The rearrangement joins TRBV11-2 to TRBJ2-1; 10 positions agree with TRBD1. Germline loops: CDR1 SGHAT, CDR2 FQNNGV. The J segment lost 1 base and the V segment lost 5 bases, leaving 5 bases of the junction unmatched. This CDR3 has 16 amino acids.

The J gene is TRBJ1-6, the V gene TRBV6-5; D ambiguous. This CDR3 region has 15 residues. The ends were cut back, 0 bases at V and 5 bases at J, with 8 bases in the middle. Germline-derived CDR1 and CDR2 are MNHEY and SVGAGI. The CDR3 loop reads CASSYSGGDNSPLHF. In DNA form, the CDR3 reads TGTGCCAGCAGTTACTCGGGCGGAGATAATTCACCCCTCCACTTT.

The chain recombines TRBV27 with TRBJ2-5; TRBD2 might be the D (6 bases). The DNA matches TRBJ2-7 better at its end, which makes the J call doubtful. This CDR3 spans 15 amino acids. From germline, CDR1 is MNHEY and CDR2 SMNVEV (reference sequence). CDR3 sequence reads: CASSLSGTLPYEQYF. CDR3 nucleotides: TGTGCCAGCAGTTTATCCGGGACTCTGCCATACGAGCAGTACTTC.

This clone appeared a few times. V and J are TRBV7-9 and TRBJ1-5; possible D gene TRBD1, 6 bases. This CDR3 comprises 16 residues. Per germline, CDR1 SEHNR and CDR2 FQNEAQ (reference sequence). The V gene lost 1 base and the J gene lost 4 bases, with 14 bases spanning the gap. CDR3 region: CASSLVRGAGNQPQHF. DNA of the CDR3: TGTGCCAGCAGCTTAGTCAGGGGCGCTGGGAATCAGCCCCAGCATTTT. Full variable domain (remainder filled in from reference TRBV7-9 and TRBJ1-5): DTGVSQNPRHKITKRGQNVTFRCDPISEHNRLYWYRQTLGQGPEFLTYFQNEAQLEKSRLLSDRFSAERPKGSFSTLEIQRTEQGDSAMYLCASSLVRGAGNQPQHFGDGTRLSIL.

The chain carries TRBV7-2 and TRBJ1-2; maybe TRBD1 (6 bases). The CDR3 spans 14 residues. Germline CDR1 and CDR2: SGHTA and FQGNSA. The V and J ends lost 5 bases and 7 bases respectively, with 17 bases between them. This chain's CDR3 is CASSAPGQFPGYTF. The CDR3 region has the DNA TGTGCCAGCAGCGCACCCGGACAGTTCCCTGGCTACACCTTC.